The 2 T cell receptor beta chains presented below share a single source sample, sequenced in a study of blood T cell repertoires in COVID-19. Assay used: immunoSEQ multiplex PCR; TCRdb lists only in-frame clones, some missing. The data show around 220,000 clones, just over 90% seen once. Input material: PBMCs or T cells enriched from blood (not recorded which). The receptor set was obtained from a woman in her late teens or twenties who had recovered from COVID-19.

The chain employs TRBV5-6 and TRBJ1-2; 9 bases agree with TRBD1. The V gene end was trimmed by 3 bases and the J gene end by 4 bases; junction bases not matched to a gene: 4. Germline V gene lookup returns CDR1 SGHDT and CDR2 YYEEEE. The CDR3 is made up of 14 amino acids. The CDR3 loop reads CASSSDRGGYGYTF. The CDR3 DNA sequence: TGTGCCAGCAGCTCGGACAGGGGTGGCTATGGCTACACCTTC.

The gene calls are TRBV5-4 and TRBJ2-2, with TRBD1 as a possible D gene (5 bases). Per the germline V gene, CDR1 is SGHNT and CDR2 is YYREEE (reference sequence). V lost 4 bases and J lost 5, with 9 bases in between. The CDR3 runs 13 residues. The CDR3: CASSLPGTGELFF. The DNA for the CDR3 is TGTGCCAGCAGCCTACCAGGGACCGGGGAGCTGTTTTTT.